This TCR beta chain was captured in a study of CD8 T cells in ankylosing spondylitis. TCRdb re-called the 5' RACE reads through MiXCR, storing one row per CDR3 protein. This table holds 120,000 or so distinct CDR3 sequences, 12% to 15% found once. This clonotype was counted a few times. Germline V gene data show CDR1 as SQVTM and CDR2 as ANQGSEA. The CDR3 consists of 15 residues. The V end was cut by 0 bases, the J end by 1 base, with 10 bases between. The TCR sequence derives from a female donor with ankylosing spondylitis or in good health (not recorded which). The sequenced sample was blood, either unsorted or a sorted T cell fraction (not recorded which). This chain joins TRBV29-1 and TRBJ2-4; D may be TRBD1 (5 bases). For the CDR3, the DNA is TGCAGCGTTGAAGATCCCAGGGTGGCCAAAAACATTCAGTACTTC. It specifies CSVEDPRVAKNIQYF.